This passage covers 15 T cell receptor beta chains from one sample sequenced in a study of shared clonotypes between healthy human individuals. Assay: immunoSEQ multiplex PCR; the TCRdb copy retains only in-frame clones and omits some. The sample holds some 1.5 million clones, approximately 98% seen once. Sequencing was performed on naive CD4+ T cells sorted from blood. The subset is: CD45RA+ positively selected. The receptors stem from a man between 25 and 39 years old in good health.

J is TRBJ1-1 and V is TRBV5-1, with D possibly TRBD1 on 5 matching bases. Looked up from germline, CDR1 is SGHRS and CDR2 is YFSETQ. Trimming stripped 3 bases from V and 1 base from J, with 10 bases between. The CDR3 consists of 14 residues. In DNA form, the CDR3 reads TGCGCCAGCAGCTCCCAAGACAGGAACACTGAAGCTTTCTTT. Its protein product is CASSSQDRNTEAFF.

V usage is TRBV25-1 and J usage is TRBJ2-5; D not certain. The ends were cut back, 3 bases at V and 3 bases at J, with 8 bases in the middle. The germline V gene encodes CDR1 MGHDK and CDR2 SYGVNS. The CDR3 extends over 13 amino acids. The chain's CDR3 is CASSDPVKETQYF. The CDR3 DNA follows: TGTGCCAGCAGTGATCCGGTCAAAGAGACCCAGTACTTC.

The CDR3 is CASSPGQSAYNEQFF. The CDR3 DNA reads TGTGCCAGCTCACCAGGGCAGAGCGCCTACAATGAGCAGTTCTTC. The chain has TRBV18 and TRBJ2-1; no firm D call. The CDR3 is 15 amino acids. CDR1 KGHSH and CDR2 LQKENI come from the germline V gene. Trimming stripped 2 bases from V and 2 bases from J, with 10 bases between.

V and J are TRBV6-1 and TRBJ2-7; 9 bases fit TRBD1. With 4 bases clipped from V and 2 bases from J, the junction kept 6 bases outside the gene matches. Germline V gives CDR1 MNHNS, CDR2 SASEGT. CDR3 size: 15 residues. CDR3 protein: CASSGGTGITYEQYF. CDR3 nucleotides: TGTGCCAGCAGTGGGGGGACAGGGATCACCTACGAGCAGTACTTC.

CDR3 nucleotide sequence: TGCAGCGTTGCCCGGGACAGGGGGCCACTAAATCAGCCCCAGCATTTT. It is translated as CSVARDRGPLNQPQHF. This rearrangement joins TRBV29-1 to TRBJ1-5; 12 bases fit TRBD1. CDR1 is SQVTM and CDR2 is ANQGSEA in the germline V gene. The CDR3 spans 16 residues. J was trimmed by 4 bases and V by 4 bases; bases with no gene match: 8.

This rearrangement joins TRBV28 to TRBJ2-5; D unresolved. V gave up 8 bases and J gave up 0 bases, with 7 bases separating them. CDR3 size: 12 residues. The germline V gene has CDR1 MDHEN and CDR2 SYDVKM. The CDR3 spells CASGDYQETQYF. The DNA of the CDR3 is TGTGCCAGCGGGGATTACCAAGAGACCCAGTACTTC.

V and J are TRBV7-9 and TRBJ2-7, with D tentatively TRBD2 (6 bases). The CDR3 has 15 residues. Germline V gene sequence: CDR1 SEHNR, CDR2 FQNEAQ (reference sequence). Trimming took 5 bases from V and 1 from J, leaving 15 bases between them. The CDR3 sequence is CASSLPETRSYEQYF. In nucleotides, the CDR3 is TGTGCCAGCAGCCTACCCGAGACTAGATCCTACGAGCAGTACTTC.

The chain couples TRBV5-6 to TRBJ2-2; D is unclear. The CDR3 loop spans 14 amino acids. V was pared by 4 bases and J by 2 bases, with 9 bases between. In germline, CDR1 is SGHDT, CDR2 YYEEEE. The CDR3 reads CASSTGPNTGELFF. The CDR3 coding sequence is TGTGCCAGCAGCACGGGTCCTAACACCGGGGAGCTGTTTTTT.

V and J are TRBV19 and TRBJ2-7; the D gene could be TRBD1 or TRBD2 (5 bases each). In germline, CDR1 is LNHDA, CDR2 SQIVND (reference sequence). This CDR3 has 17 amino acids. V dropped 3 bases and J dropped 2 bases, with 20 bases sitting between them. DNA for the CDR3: TGTGCCAGTAGTATCAACCCGGGACCCAGGGACCCCTACGAGCAGTACTTC. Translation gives CASSINPGPRDPYEQYF. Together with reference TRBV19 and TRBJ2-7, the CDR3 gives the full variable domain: DGGITQSPKYLFRKEGQNVTLSCEQNLNHDAMYWYRQDPGQGLRLIYYSQIVNDFQKGDIAEGYSVSREKKESFPLTVTSAQKNPTAFYLCASSINPGPRDPYEQYFGPGTRLTVT.

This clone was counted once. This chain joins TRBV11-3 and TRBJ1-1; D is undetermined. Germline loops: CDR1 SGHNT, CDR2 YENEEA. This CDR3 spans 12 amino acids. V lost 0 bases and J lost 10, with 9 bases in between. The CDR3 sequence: CASSLDQAPAFF. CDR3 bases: TGTGCCAGCAGCTTAGACCAGGCCCCAGCTTTCTTT.

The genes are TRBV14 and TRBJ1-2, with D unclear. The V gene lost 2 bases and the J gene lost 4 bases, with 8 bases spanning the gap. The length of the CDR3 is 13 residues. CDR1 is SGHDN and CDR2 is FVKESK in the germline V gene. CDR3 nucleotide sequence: TGTGCCAGCAGCCAACAGACCTCCTATGGCTACACCTTC. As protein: CASSQQTSYGYTF.

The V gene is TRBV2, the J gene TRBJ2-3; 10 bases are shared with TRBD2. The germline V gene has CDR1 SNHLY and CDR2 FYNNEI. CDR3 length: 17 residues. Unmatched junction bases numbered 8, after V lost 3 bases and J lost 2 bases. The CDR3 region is CASSDFRLAGDTDTQYF. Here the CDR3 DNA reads TGTGCCAGCAGTGATTTTAGGCTAGCGGGGGACACAGATACGCAGTATTTT. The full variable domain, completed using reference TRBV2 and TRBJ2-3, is EPEVTQTPSHQVTQMGQEVILRCVPISNHLYFYWYRQILGQKVEFLVSFYNNEISEKSEIFDDQFSVERPDGSNFTLKIRSTKLEDSAMYFCASSDFRLAGDTDTQYFGPGTRLTVL.

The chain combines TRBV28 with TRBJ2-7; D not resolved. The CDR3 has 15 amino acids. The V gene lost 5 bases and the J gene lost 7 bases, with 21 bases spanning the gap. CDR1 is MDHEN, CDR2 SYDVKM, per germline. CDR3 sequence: CASSQPNRPHPEQYF. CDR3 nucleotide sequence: TGTGCCAGCAGTCAGCCCAACCGGCCCCACCCGGAGCAGTACTTC.

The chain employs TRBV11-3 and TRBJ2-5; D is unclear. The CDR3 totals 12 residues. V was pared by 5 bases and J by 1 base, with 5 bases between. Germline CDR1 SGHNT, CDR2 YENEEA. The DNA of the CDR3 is TGTGCCAGCAGCCCAACCCAAGAGACCCAGTACTTC. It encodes CASSPTQETQYF.

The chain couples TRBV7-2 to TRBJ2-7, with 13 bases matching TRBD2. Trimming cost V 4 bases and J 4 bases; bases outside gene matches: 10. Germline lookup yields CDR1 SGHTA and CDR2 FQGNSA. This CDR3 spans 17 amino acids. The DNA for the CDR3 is TGTGCCAGCAGCTCGAGAAGGACTAGCGGGAGAGAGTACGAGCAGTACTTC. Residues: CASSSRRTSGREYEQYF.